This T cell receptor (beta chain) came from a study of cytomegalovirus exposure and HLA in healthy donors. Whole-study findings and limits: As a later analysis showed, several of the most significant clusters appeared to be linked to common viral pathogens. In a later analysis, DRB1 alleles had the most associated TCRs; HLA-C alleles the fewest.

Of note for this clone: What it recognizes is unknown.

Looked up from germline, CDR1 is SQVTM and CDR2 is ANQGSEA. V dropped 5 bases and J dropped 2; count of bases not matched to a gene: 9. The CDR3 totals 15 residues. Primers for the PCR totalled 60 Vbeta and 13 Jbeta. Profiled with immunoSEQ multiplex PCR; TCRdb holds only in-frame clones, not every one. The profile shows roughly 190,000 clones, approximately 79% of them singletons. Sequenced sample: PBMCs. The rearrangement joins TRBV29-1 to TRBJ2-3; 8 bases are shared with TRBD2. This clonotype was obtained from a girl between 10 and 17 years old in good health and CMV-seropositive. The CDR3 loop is CSVSSLAGDTDTQYF. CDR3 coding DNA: TGCAGCGTTTCGTCCCTAGCGGGTGACACAGATACGCAGTATTTT.